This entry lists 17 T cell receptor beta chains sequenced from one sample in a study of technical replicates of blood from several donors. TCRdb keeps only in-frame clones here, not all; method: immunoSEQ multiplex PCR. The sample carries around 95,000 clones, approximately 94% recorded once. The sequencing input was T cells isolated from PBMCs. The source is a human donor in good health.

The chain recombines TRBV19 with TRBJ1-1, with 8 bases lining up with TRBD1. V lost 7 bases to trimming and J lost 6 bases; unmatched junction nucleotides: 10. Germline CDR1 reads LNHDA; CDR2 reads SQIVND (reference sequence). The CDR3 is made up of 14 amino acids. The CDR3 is CASIKRQGLSEAFF. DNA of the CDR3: TGTGCCAGTATTAAAAGACAGGGGCTATCTGAAGCTTTCTTT.

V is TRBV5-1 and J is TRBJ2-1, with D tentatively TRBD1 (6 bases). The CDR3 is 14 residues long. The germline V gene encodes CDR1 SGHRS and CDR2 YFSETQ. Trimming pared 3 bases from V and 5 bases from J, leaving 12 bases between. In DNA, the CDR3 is TGCGCCAGCAGCTACCAGGGGACGAACAATGAGCAGTTCTTC. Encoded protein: CASSYQGTNNEQFF.

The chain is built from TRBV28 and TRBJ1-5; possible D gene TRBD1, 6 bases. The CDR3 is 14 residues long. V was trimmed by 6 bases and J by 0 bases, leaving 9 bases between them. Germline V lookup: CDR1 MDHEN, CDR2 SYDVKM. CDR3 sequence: CASRLQGSNQPQHF. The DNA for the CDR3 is TGTGCCAGCAGGCTACAGGGTAGCAATCAGCCCCAGCATTTT.

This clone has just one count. Here the CDR3 DNA reads TGTGCCAGCAGTGTGACTAGCGGGGGACGGGGCACCGGGGAGCTGTTTTTT. Residues: CASSVTSGGRGTGELFF. The chain links TRBV2 to TRBJ2-2; 12 bases match TRBD2. CDR3 size: 17 residues. The germline CDR1 and CDR2 sequences are SNHLY and FYNNEI. Unmatched junction bases numbered 7, after V lost 4 bases and J lost 4 bases. Combining the CDR3 with reference TRBV2 and TRBJ2-2 gives the whole variable domain EPEVTQTPSHQVTQMGQEVILRCVPISNHLYFYWYRQILGQKVEFLVSFYNNEISEKSEIFDDQFSVERPDGSNFTLKIRSTKLEDSAMYFCASSVTSGGRGTGELFFGEGSRLTVL.

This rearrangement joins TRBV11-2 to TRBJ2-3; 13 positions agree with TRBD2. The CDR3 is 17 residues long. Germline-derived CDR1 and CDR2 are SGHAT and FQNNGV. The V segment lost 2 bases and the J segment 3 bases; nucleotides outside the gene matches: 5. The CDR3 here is CASSLRPGLAGTDTQYF. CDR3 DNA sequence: TGTGCCAGCAGCTTAAGGCCGGGACTAGCGGGGACAGATACGCAGTATTTT.

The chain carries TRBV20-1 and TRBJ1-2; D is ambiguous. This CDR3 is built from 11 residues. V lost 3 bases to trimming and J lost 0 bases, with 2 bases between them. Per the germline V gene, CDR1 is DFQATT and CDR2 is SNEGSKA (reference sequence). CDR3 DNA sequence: TGCAGTGCTAGCACTAACTATGGCTACACCTTC. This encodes CSASTNYGYTF.

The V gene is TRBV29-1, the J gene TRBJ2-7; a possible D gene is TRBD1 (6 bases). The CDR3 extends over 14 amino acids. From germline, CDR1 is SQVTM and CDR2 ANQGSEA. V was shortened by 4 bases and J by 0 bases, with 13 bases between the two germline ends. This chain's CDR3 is CSVGEQGASYEQYF. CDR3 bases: TGCAGCGTTGGGGAACAGGGTGCCTCCTACGAGCAGTACTTC.

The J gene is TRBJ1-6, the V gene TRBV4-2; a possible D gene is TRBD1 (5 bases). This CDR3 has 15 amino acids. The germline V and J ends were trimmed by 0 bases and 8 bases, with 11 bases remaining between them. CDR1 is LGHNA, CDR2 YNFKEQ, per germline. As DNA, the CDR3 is TGTGCCAGCAGCCAAGAGCGCGACAGAGATTCACCCCTCCACTTT. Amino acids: CASSQERDRDSPLHF.

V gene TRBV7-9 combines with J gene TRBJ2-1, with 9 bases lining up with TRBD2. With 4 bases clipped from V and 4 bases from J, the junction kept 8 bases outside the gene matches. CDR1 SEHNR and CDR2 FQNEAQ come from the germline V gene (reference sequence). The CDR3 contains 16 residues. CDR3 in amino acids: CASSSTSGRGYNEQFF. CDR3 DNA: TGTGCCAGCAGCTCAACTAGCGGGCGGGGATACAATGAGCAGTTCTTC.

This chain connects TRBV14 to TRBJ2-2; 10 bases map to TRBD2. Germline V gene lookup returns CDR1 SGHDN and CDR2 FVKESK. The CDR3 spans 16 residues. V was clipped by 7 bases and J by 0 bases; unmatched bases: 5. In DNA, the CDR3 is TGTGCCAGCAAACTAGCGGGGTTAACGAACACCGGGGAGCTGTTTTTT. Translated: CASKLAGLTNTGELFF.

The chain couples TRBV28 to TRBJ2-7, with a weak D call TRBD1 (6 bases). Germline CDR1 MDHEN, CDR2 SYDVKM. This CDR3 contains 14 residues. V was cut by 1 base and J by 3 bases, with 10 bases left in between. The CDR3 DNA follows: TGTGCCAGCAGTTTATCCGGACAGTACTACGAGCAGTACTTC. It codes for CASSLSGQYYEQYF.

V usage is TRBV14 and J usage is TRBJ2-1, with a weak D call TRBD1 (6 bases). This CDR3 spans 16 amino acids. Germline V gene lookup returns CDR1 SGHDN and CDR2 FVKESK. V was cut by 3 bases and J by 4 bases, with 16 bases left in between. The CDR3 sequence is CASSQVVGGSYNEQFF. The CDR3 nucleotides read TGTGCCAGCAGCCAGGTCGTTGGGGGCTCATACAATGAGCAGTTCTTC. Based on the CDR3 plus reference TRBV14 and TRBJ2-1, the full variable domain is EAGVTQFPSHSVIEKGQTVTLRCDPISGHDNLYWYRRVMGKEIKFLLHFVKESKQDESGMPNNRFLAERTGGTYSTLKVQPAELEDSGVYFCASSQVVGGSYNEQFFGPGTRLTVL.

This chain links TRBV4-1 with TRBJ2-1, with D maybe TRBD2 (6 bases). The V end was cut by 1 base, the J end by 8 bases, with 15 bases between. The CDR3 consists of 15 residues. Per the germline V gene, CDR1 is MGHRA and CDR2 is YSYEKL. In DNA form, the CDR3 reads TGCGCCAGCAGCCAAGTTCAGCAATTAGCGGATGAGCAGTTCTTC. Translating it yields CASSQVQQLADEQFF.

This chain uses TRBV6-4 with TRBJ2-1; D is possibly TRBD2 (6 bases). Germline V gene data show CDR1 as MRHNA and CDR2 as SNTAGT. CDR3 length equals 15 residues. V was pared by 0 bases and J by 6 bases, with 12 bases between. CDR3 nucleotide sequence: TGTGCCAGCAGTGACTCAGGGACTTTTCCCAATGAGCAGTTCTTC. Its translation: CASSDSGTFPNEQFF.

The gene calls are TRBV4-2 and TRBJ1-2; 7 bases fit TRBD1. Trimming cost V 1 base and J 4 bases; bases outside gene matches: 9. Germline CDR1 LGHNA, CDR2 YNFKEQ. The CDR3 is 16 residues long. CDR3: CASSQVTGALAYGYTF. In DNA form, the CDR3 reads TGTGCCAGCAGCCAAGTAACAGGGGCCTTGGCCTATGGCTACACCTTC.

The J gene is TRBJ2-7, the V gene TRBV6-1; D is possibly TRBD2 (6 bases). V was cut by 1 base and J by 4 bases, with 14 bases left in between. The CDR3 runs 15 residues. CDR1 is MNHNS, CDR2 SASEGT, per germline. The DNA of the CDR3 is TGTGCCAGCAGTGAAGGCGCGGGGTCTGGGTACGAGCAGTACTTC. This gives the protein CASSEGAGSGYEQYF.

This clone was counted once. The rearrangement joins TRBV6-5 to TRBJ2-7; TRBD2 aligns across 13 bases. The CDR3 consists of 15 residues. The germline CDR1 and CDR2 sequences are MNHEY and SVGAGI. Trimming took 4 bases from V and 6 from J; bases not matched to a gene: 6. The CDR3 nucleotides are TGTGCCAGCAGTTCCGGACTAGCGGGGGACCCCGAGCAGTACTTC. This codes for CASSSGLAGDPEQYF.